The entry that follows covers one TCR beta chain sequence. The record originates from a study of control samples from healthy donors and cancer patients. Per the germline V gene, CDR1 is SEHNR and CDR2 is FQNEAQ (reference sequence). The CDR3 totals 14 residues. The V end was cut by 5 bases, the J end by 4 bases, with 12 bases between. Clones were sequenced by immunoSEQ multiplex PCR, and TCRdb holds only the in-frame ones, with some missing. The data show about 51,000 clones, over 85% seen once. Material: PBMCs. This TCR was sampled from a man between 40 and 49 years old with colorectal cancer. The genes are TRBV7-9 and TRBJ1-3; tentatively, D is TRBD1 (5 bases). In DNA form, the CDR3 reads TGTGCCAGCAGCCTCGACAGATCCGGAAACACCATATATTTT. This codes for CASSLDRSGNTIYF.